This TCR beta chain was recorded in a study of blood T cell repertoires in COVID-19. Study processing details: The authors estimated nucleated cell counts from reference gene primer amplification. The table came from immunoSEQ multiplex PCR; TCRdb's copy has only in-frame clones and leaves some out. Clone size and V and J calls were adopted from that table, with D and trimming inferred from the DNA. The sample has 210,000 or so clones, 84% seen once; the top ten hold around 20%. Sample: peripheral blood. The sequence was obtained from a human donor in a cohort sampled during active COVID-19.

The CDR3 DNA follows: TGTGCCACCAGTGATGGGGCATCCGGAAACACCATATATTTT. Its protein product is CATSDGASGNTIYF. This chain uses TRBV24-1 with TRBJ1-3, with D possibly being TRBD1 (5 bases). The CDR3 runs to 14 residues. Germline assignment: CDR1 KGHDR and CDR2 SFDVKD. The V end lost 3 bases, the J end lost 4 bases, and 9 bases lay between the germline ends.